The 31 T cell receptor beta chains given below trace back to one sample, sequenced in a study of blood T cells in healthy people across ages. For the second PCR, which ran for roughly 6 to 11 cycles, a sample-barcoded 5' primer and a J-beta primer mix were used. TCRdb recomputed calls from the 5' RACE reads with MiXCR, one row per CDR3 protein. The profile covers about 1.7 million distinct CDR3 sequences, with roughly 27% appearing a single time and roughly 8% taken by the ten largest. Material: blood. These receptors were collected from a woman aged 25 to 39 in good health.

This clonotype was recorded a few times. V is TRBV7-2 and J is TRBJ1-1; D unresolved. CDR1 SGHTA and CDR2 FQGNSA come from the germline V gene. The V and J ends lost 1 base and 3 bases respectively, with 6 bases between them. This CDR3 contains 13 residues. The CDR3 DNA is TGTGCCAGCAGCTTAGACGCGGACACTGAAGCTTTCTTT. The encoded protein is CASSLDADTEAFF. The full variable domain, completed using reference TRBV7-2 and TRBJ1-1, is GAGVSQSPSNKVTEKGKDVELRCDPISGHTALYWYRQSLGQGLEFLIYFQGNSAPDKSGLPSDRFSAERTGGSVSTLTIQRTQQEDSAVYLCASSLDADTEAFFGQGTRLTVV.

The rearrangement links TRBV9 to TRBJ2-1, with 10 nucleotides matching TRBD2. From germline, CDR1 is SGDLS and CDR2 YYNGEE. The J segment lost 15 bases and the V segment lost 3 bases, leaving 9 bases of the junction unmatched. The CDR3 contains 13 residues. The CDR3 nucleotides are TGTGCCAGCAGCGACGGGACTAGCGTTAAGCCGTTCTTC. This codes for CASSDGTSVKPFF.

The chain combines TRBV12-5 with TRBJ2-3, with no clear D. V lost 1 base and J lost 9, with 11 bases in between. Germline V lookup: CDR1 LGHNT, CDR2 FRNRAP. The CDR3 is 13 residues long. CDR3 loop: CASGLGLDVTQYF. The CDR3, as DNA: TGTGCTAGTGGTTTGGGTCTGGACGTCACGCAGTATTTT.

This clonotype was counted between two and nine times. The rearrangement uses TRBV5-1 and TRBJ1-1; D may be TRBD1 (5 bases). The CDR3 length is 15 residues. Trimming took off 0 bases at V and 10 bases at J, with 19 bases between the two ends. Germline CDR1 is SGHRS and CDR2 is YFSETQ. The CDR3 loop is CASSLAVAGELGAFF. Written as DNA, the CDR3 is TGCGCCAGCAGCTTGGCGGTTGCGGGGGAACTGGGAGCTTTCTTT.

As to this clonotype: Possible read error: a much larger clone is one base away. The chain carries TRBV15 and TRBJ2-5, with TRBD2 identical over 8 bases. CDR1 LNHNV and CDR2 YYDKDF come from the germline V gene (reference sequence). The CDR3 runs to 14 residues. The V and J ends lost 3 bases and 11 bases, in that order; junction bases with no gene match: 11. CDR3 loop: CATSSRTSSNEQYF. The DNA for the CDR3 is TGTGCCACCAGCAGTAGGACTAGCAGTAATGAGCAGTACTTC.

The chain is built from TRBV7-9 and TRBJ2-1, with TRBD2 matching 7 bases. V shed 4 bases and J 12 bases; nucleotides not matched to a gene: 18. Germline CDR1 and CDR2: SEHNR and FQNEAQ (reference sequence). This CDR3 is built from 16 residues. The CDR3 region is CASSYRKGRVTDTQFF. CDR3 nucleotide sequence: TGTGCCAGCAGCTACCGCAAGGGGAGGGTAACAGATACGCAGTTCTTC.

The gene calls are TRBV5-5 and TRBJ1-4; D unresolved. This CDR3 region has 15 residues. The germline V gene encodes CDR1 SGHKS and CDR2 YYEKEE (reference sequence). The germline V and J ends were trimmed by 0 bases and 2 bases, with 8 bases remaining between them. For the CDR3, the DNA is TGTGCCAGCAGCTTGGGACCGTTCACTAATGAAAAACTGTTTTTT. It translates to CASSLGPFTNEKLFF.

In regard to this clonotype: It may be a read error: a sequence one base away is much more abundant. The genes are TRBV5-1 and TRBJ2-1; D remains unclear. The CDR3 sequence is 13 residues long. CDR1 and CDR2 (germline): SGHRS, YFSETQ. The CDR3 sequence: CASSLARVNGQFF. The CDR3 nucleotides are TGCGCCAGCAGCTTGGCAAGGGTTAATGGGCAGTTCTTC.

The sample holds a few counts of this clonotype. V usage is TRBV7-9 and J usage is TRBJ1-2, with a weak D call TRBD1 (5 bases). This CDR3 spans 14 amino acids. CDR1 and CDR2 (germline): SEHNR, FQNEAQ (reference sequence). The V end was cut by 3 bases, the J end by 1 base, with 9 bases between. In nucleotides, the CDR3 is TGTGCCAGCAGCTTGGTGACAGTTAACTATGGCTACACCTTC. Its translation: CASSLVTVNYGYTF. The variable domain in full, with the rest retrieved from reference TRBV7-9 and TRBJ1-2, is DTGVSQNPRHKITKRGQNVTFRCDPISEHNRLYWYRQTLGQGPEFLTYFQNEAQLEKSRLLSDRFSAERPKGSFSTLEIQRTEQGDSAMYLCASSLVTVNYGYTFGSGTRLTVV.

Remarks on this clonotype: This may stem from a read error, because a much larger clone lies one nucleotide away. The chain carries TRBV29-1 and TRBJ2-7; D remains ambiguous. The CDR3 sequence is 11 residues long. Germline V gives CDR1 SQVTM, CDR2 ANQGSEA. V lost 5 bases and J lost 7, with 12 bases in between. CDR3 residues: CSVNPVGEQYF. Written as DNA, the CDR3 is TGCAGCGTTAATCCGGTGGGTGAGCAGTACTTC.

A remark on this clonotype: A much bigger clone sits one base away, suggesting this may be a read error. The chain carries TRBV6-5 and TRBJ2-7; D remains ambiguous. Trimming stripped 9 bases from V and 4 bases from J, with 13 bases between. The germline V gene has CDR1 MNHEY and CDR2 SVGAGI. The CDR3 extends over 12 amino acids. The CDR3 DNA reads TGTGCCAGAAGTGGGGTAGGGTACGAGCAGTACTTC. Its translation is CARSGVGYEQYF.

This chain connects TRBV25-1 to TRBJ1-3, with unresolved D. The germline V gene encodes CDR1 MGHDK and CDR2 SYGVNS. The CDR3 consists of 14 residues. Trimming cost V 4 bases and J 2 bases, with 9 bases left between them. The CDR3 sequence: CASSALNPGNTIYF. The CDR3, as DNA: TGTGCCAGCAGTGCTCTTAATCCTGGAAACACCATATATTTT.

In its sample, this clonotype was seen a few times. The rearrangement links TRBV13 to TRBJ2-4, with a tentative D call TRBD1 (5 bases). Germline CDR1 and CDR2: PRHDT and FYEKMQ (reference sequence). Trimming pared 3 bases from V and 4 bases from J, leaving 10 bases between. The CDR3 runs to 14 residues. This chain's CDR3 is CASSLTESKNIQYF. The CDR3 nucleotides are TGTGCCAGCAGCTTGACAGAATCTAAAAACATTCAGTACTTC.

The chain has TRBV12-3 or TRBV12-4 and TRBJ2-4; D might be TRBD1 (6 bases). The end of the DNA aligns better with TRBJ2-7, so the J call may be wrong. The CDR3 is 13 residues long. The CDR3 protein is CASSYEQGREQYF. CDR3 nucleotides: TGTGCCAGCAGTTACGAACAGGGACGCGAGCAGTACTTC.

In regard to this clonotype: Since a much larger clone is just one base distant, this may be a read error. The rearrangement uses TRBV7-2 and TRBJ2-1, with TRBD1 matching 10 bases. Looked up from germline, CDR1 is SGHTA and CDR2 is FQGNSA. This CDR3 has 17 amino acids. The CDR3 protein is CASSLRTGTGAYKEQFF. CDR3 sequence (DNA): TGTGCCAGCAGCTTAAGGACCGGGACAGGGGCCTACAAGGAGCAGTTCTTC.

V gene TRBV7-3 combines with J gene TRBJ2-1; TRBD1 matches at 8 bases. The CDR3 is 16 residues long. V lost 4 bases and J lost 3; bases outside the gene matches: 8. Germline lookup yields CDR1 SGHTA and CDR2 FQGTGA. The CDR3 coding sequence is TGTGCCAGCAGCTCCCTGACAGGGGATAGCTACAATGAGCAGTTCTTC. Translated, it gives CASSSLTGDSYNEQFF.

A few counts support this clonotype. This sequence joins TRBV5-1 and TRBJ2-6, with D unresolved. V dropped 0 bases and J dropped 3 bases, with 10 bases sitting between them. CDR3 length: 16 amino acids. From germline, CDR1 is SGHRS and CDR2 YFSETQ. The CDR3 spells CASSLEGQLGANVLTF. CDR3 bases: TGCGCCAGCAGCTTGGAGGGTCAGCTTGGGGCCAACGTCCTGACTTTC. Full variable domain (missing parts from reference TRBV5-1 and TRBJ2-6): KAGVTQTPRYLIKTRGQQVTLSCSPISGHRSVSWYQQTPGQGLQFLFEYFSETQRNKGNFPGRFSGRQFSNSRSEMNVSTLELGDSALYLCASSLEGQLGANVLTFGAGSRLTVL.

This clonotype turned up a few times. The CDR3 bases are TGTGCCAGCAGCCGACCCCGTATGAGCGGGAGGAATGAGCAGTTCTTC. This translates into CASSRPRMSGRNEQFF. V is TRBV6-2 or TRBV6-3 and J is TRBJ2-1; 9 bases match TRBD2. The V and J ends lost 6 bases and 7 bases, in that order; junction bases with no gene match: 13. The V gene's germline CDR1 is MNHEY and CDR2 SVGEGT. The CDR3 runs 16 residues.

The table lists this clonotype with a few counts. V usage is TRBV12-3 or TRBV12-4 and J usage is TRBJ2-7; a possible D gene is TRBD2 (6 bases). The CDR3 contains 15 residues. Trimming pared 2 bases from V and 2 bases from J, leaving 13 bases between. CDR3 in DNA: TGTGCCAGCAGTTTAATATCGGGGGAGACCTACGAGCAGTACTTC. Protein: CASSLISGETYEQYF.

This clonotype showed up just a few times. The rearrangement joins TRBV6-5 to TRBJ1-2, with a weak D call TRBD1 (6 bases). Germline CDR1 MNHEY, CDR2 SVGAGI. CDR3 size: 14 residues. V lost 6 bases and J lost 2, with 13 bases in between. The CDR3 sequence is CASRDRLLNYGYTF. The CDR3 DNA follows: TGTGCCAGCAGAGACAGGCTACTCAACTATGGCTACACCTTC.

As concerns this clonotype: This may be a read error: a much more frequent sequence differs by one nucleotide. The gene calls are TRBV12-3 or TRBV12-4 and TRBJ2-7; 9 bases agree with TRBD1. Trimming removed 6 bases from V and 5 bases from J; junction bases left unmatched: 8. The CDR3 totals 14 residues. CDR3 nucleotides: TGTGCCAGCAGGCCAGGGACAGGGAGCGACGAGCAGTACTTC. Amino acids: CASRPGTGSDEQYF.

The V and J genes are TRBV21-1 and TRBJ1-2; no check of the table's D call, TRBD1, against the DNA was made. TRBV21-1 is a recognized pseudogene. This CDR3 has 17 residues. CDR3 amino acids: CASSKLEGNTGVNGYTF. The CDR3 DNA reads as TGTGCCAGCAGCAAATTGGAAGGGAATACAGGGGTTAATGGCTACACCTTC.

In regard to this clonotype: Compared with germline, one end of the junction differs, possibly owing to a read error. V usage is TRBV4-1 and J usage is TRBJ1-5; 7 bases align to TRBD1. This CDR3 has 16 residues. The germline V gene has CDR1 MGHRA and CDR2 YSYEKL. CDR3 loop: CASSQETGMVNRPQHF. The CDR3 DNA reads TGCGCCAGCAGCCAAGAGACAGGGATGGTCAATCGGCCCCAGCATTTT.

In its sample, this clonotype was seen a few times. This may arise from a read error, as a much more abundant clone is one base away. CDR3 in amino acids: CAGSRRSGSSYNEQFF. CDR3 coding DNA: TGTGCCGGCAGCAGACGCTCAGGGAGCTCCTACAATGAGCAGTTCTTC. V usage is TRBV7-2 and J usage is TRBJ2-1; D may match TRBD1 or TRBD2 (5 bases each). Germline CDR1 and CDR2: SGHTA and FQGNSA. The CDR3 covers 16 residues.

This clonotype was detected ten times or more. The chain couples TRBV12-3 or TRBV12-4 to TRBJ2-7, with D unresolved. The ends were cut back, 4 bases at V and 2 bases at J, with 9 bases in the middle. This CDR3 region has 13 residues. CDR3 loop: CASSSDGPYEQYF. CDR3 sequence (DNA): TGTGCCAGCAGTTCGGACGGACCCTACGAGCAGTACTTC.

This clonotype came up a few times. The V and J genes are TRBV20-1 and TRBJ2-1; D gene ambiguous. Trimming pared 1 base from V and 1 base from J, leaving 14 bases between. The CDR3 spans 16 residues. Germline CDR1 and CDR2: DFQATT and SNEGSKA (reference sequence). The CDR3 coding sequence is TGCAGTGCTAGAGTCATCGGCGACAAGTCCTACAATGAGCAGTTCTTC. Its protein product is CSARVIGDKSYNEQFF.

The chain employs TRBV7-2 and TRBJ2-7, with D unclear. The V end lost 5 bases, the J end lost 3 bases, and 20 bases lay between the germline ends. The CDR3 totals 16 residues. The germline CDR1 and CDR2 sequences are SGHTA and FQGNSA. The CDR3 region is CASSPHGDLPSYEQYF. Written as DNA, the CDR3 is TGTGCCAGCAGCCCTCATGGCGATCTCCCCAGCTACGAGCAGTACTTC.

The chain is built from TRBV9 and TRBJ1-1; no clear D gene. The ends were cut back, 0 bases at V and 1 base at J, with 4 bases in the middle. Germline assignment: CDR1 SGDLS and CDR2 YYNGEE. This CDR3 spans 13 amino acids. The CDR3 DNA is TGTGCCAGCAGCGTAGATTGGAACACTGAAGCTTTCTTT. Its protein product is CASSVDWNTEAFF.

This chain connects TRBV7-2 to TRBJ2-1, with D possibly TRBD2 on 7 matching bases. Germline V lookup: CDR1 SGHTA, CDR2 FQGNSA. This CDR3 is 16 amino acids long. V lost 0 bases and J 4 bases, leaving 13 bases between the germline ends. The CDR3 spells CASSLAAAGTYNEQFF. In nucleotides, the CDR3 is TGTGCCAGCAGCTTAGCGGCAGCGGGGACATACAATGAGCAGTTCTTC.

In this sample, this clonotype turned up many times. This chain connects TRBV29-1 to TRBJ1-2, with D hard to call. The V gene's germline CDR1 is SQVTM and CDR2 ANQGSEA. This CDR3 has 12 residues. Trimming removed 4 bases from V and 7 bases from J, with 13 bases in between. For the CDR3, the DNA is TGCAGCGTTGCAGACTCAGCAGGTGGCTACACCTTC. This sequence encodes CSVADSAGGYTF.

The rearrangement uses TRBV20-1 and TRBJ1-1, with D tentatively TRBD1 (5 bases). CDR1 is DFQATT, CDR2 SNEGSKA, per germline (reference sequence). The CDR3 spans 11 residues. Trimming pared 1 base from V and 9 bases from J, leaving 9 bases between. The CDR3 bases are TGCAGTGCTAGAGGTCAGGGTCAAGCTTTCTTT. Translated, it gives CSARGQGQAFF.